This TCR beta chain was found in a study of shared clonotypes between healthy human individuals. Whole-study findings and limits: Clonotypes not shared had lower generation probabilities than those common to all four donors. Generally, naive subsets came out with larger estimated richness than memory subsets.

As for this clone: The antigen remains unidentified.

The CDR3 consists of 11 residues. Germline lookup yields CDR1 MNHNS and CDR2 SASEGT. V was cut by 2 bases and J by 8 bases, with 4 bases left in between. Clones were sequenced by immunoSEQ multiplex PCR, and TCRdb holds only the in-frame ones, with some missing. The profile covers 950,000 to 1,100,000 clones, with approximately 72% appearing a single time and approximately 1.5% taken by the ten largest. Material for sequencing was memory CD4+ T cells sorted from blood. Described subset: CD45RA-negative fraction. The source is a man between 18 and 35 years old in good health. The V gene is TRBV6-1, the J gene TRBJ2-1; D remains unclear. The CDR3 sequence: CASSEWYEQFF. The CDR3 nucleotides read TGTGCCAGCAGTGAATGGTATGAGCAGTTCTTC.